This TCR beta chain was profiled in a study of CD8 T cells in Susac syndrome (dated by TCRdb to the late 2010s). Background for the entire study: Repertoire sequencing was used to test whether CD8+ T cell activation and differentiation in Susac syndrome was antigen driven.

RNA was extracted using the RNeasy kit, and roughly 0.5 to 1 ug of the RNA was reverse transcribed with random hexamers. The immunoSEQ multiplex PCR assay, which covers 54 Vbeta and 13 Jbeta segments, was used to amplify TCR beta CDR3 regions. Bias from PCR amplification was corrected by using a synthetic template baseline for primer optimization and for computational correction. In the original analysis: Reads were annotated to V, D and J genes per IMGT and analyzed with immunoSEQ Analyzer, keeping only productive sequences. To calculate clonality, Shannon entropy was normalized by log2 of the number of productive unique sequences and then subtracted from one. For each patient and control, public and private clones were evaluated among the 100 most prevalent clones. A clone was defined as Susac-specific if it was absent from the healthy and MS cohorts, from 1052 published viral clones and from other ImmuneACCESS disease sequences. Using fastp trimming at Q25 and MiXCR clonotype assembly, TCRdb reanalyzed the public sequencing data and kept in-frame beta chains. A single entry per CDR3 protein holds the most common genes and DNA from its merged rows. The V and J calls shown here were made by TCRdb, not taken from the authors' results. In all, the sample holds around 170,000 distinct CDR3 sequences, and just over 90% of those were seen once. The ten largest clones represent more than 0.07% of the sample.

Concerning this clonotype itself: Its antigen remains undetermined. No base quality information exists; no much larger clone differs at one position.

The CDR3 covers 16 residues, taking in both the cysteine and the phenylalanine. The read is trimmed to its CDR3 DNA, 48 bases read in frame from base 1. V ends up 4 bases short and J 6 bases short, with an unmatched junction base count of 12. CDR1 and CDR2 were assigned from the germline V gene as MNHNS and SASEGT. Peripheral blood CD8+ and CD4+ T cells from healthy donors, Susac syndrome patients and multiple sclerosis patients were profiled using high-throughput TCR beta sequencing. The healthy donors served as controls matched for age and sex. Bulk CD8+ and CD4+ T cells were purified by magnetic negative isolation, whereas CD8+ TEMRA cells were enriched by FACS. Blood was drawn into EDTA tubes, processed within 24 hours, and PBMCs were isolated by density gradient centrifugation. PBMCs intended for TCR sequencing were frozen in liquid nitrogen and were later thawed in a 37 degrees C water bath. Purity of sorted or isolated CD4+, CD8+ and CD8+ TEMRA cells was at least 90%.

The study at large found these results: The TCR sequencing and HLA analysis was acknowledged to have included a relatively small number of individuals.

The chain is assembled from TRBV6-1 and TRBJ1-2; 9 bases in the middle match TRBD1. Sequenced: CD4+ T cells from PBMCs. The clonotype was recovered from a human donor in good health. The DNA sequence is TGTGCCAGCAGTGCCCGGGACAGGGTTTGGGGTAATGGCTACACCTTC. Its amino acids are CASSARDRVWGNGYTF.